This passage covers 19 T cell receptor beta chains from one sample sequenced in a study of blood T cell repertoires in COVID-19. Method: immunoSEQ multiplex PCR; TCRdb's copy keeps in-frame clones and lacks some. The sample lists some 90,000 clones, approximately 80% occurring once. The sequenced sample was peripheral blood. The receptors were gathered from a woman aged 70-85 years with acute or convalescent COVID-19.

The chain joins TRBV30 to TRBJ2-2; the D gene is possibly TRBD1 (6 bases). Trimming removed 0 bases at V and 8 bases at J, with 10 bases between. The CDR3 runs 13 residues. CDR1 GTSNPN and CDR2 SVGIG come from the germline V gene (reference sequence). The CDR3: CAWSVPGVGELFF. CDR3 nucleotides: TGTGCCTGGAGTGTACCAGGGGTGGGGGAGCTGTTTTTT.

J is TRBJ2-4 and V is TRBV30; D uncertain. CDR3 size: 14 residues. CDR1 is GTSNPN, CDR2 SVGIG, per germline (reference sequence). V was shortened by 2 bases and J by 6 bases, with 14 bases between the two germline ends. Here the CDR3 DNA reads TGTGCCTGGAGTAACGACCGACTGGGAAACATTCAGTACTTC. This sequence encodes CAWSNDRLGNIQYF.

This clone was recorded only once. The chain uses TRBV7-2 and TRBJ2-3; 7 nucleotides agree with TRBD1. The CDR3 spans 16 residues. The junction had 9 bases not matched to a gene; V was cut back by 6 bases and J by 0 bases. Germline lookup yields CDR1 SGHTA and CDR2 FQGNSA. CDR3 protein: CASRRPGTASTDTQYF. CDR3 coding DNA: TGTGCCAGCAGAAGACCCGGGACAGCTAGCACAGATACGCAGTATTTT.

The V and J genes are TRBV6-5 and TRBJ2-5, with D possibly matching TRBD2 (6 bases). Germline V gene data show CDR1 as MNHEY and CDR2 as SVGAGI. The CDR3 spans 15 residues. Trimming removed 0 bases from V and 4 bases from J, with 12 bases in between. Here the CDR3 DNA reads TGTGCCAGCAGTTACTCGAGGCAGGGAGGAGAGACCCAGTACTTC. This encodes CASSYSRQGGETQYF.

The rearrangement links TRBV7-3 to TRBJ2-1; 7 bases agree with TRBD2. Trimming cost V 2 bases and J 3 bases; bases outside gene matches: 4. Germline loops: CDR1 SGHTA, CDR2 FQGTGA. The CDR3 runs to 15 residues. CDR3 nucleotide sequence: TGTGCCAGCAGCTTACAGCTAGCGGTCTACAATGAGCAGTTCTTC. Translation: CASSLQLAVYNEQFF.

This clone was observed a single time. CDR3 nucleotides: TGTGCCAGCAACGACAGGGAACATCAGCCCCAGCATTTT. It translates to CASNDREHQPQHF. The chain is built from TRBV6-5 and TRBJ1-5; 7 positions match TRBD1. Germline V gene sequence: CDR1 MNHEY, CDR2 SVGAGI. The CDR3 consists of 13 residues. V shed 7 bases, J shed 5 bases, and the junction held 5 bases outside the gene matches.

The rearrangement joins TRBV5-4 to TRBJ2-7; 8 bases line up with TRBD2. Germline V gives CDR1 SGHNT, CDR2 YYREEE (reference sequence). The CDR3 is made up of 17 amino acids. The V segment lost 3 bases and the J segment 4 bases; nucleotides outside the gene matches: 15. The CDR3 sequence is CASSSASGSGKVYEQYF. The CDR3 bases are TGTGCCAGCAGCTCCGCGAGTGGTAGCGGGAAAGTGTACGAGCAGTACTTC.

V and J are TRBV3-1 (or the pseudogene TRBV3-2) and TRBJ2-5; TRBD2 is a possible D gene (5 bases). With 1 base removed from V and 7 bases from J, the gap between germline ends came to 13 bases. The CDR3 loop spans 14 amino acids. Germline V gene data show CDR1 as LGHDT and CDR2 as YNNKEL (reference sequence). The CDR3 spells CASSQGRVGWTQYF. The CDR3 DNA is TGTGCCAGCAGCCAAGGGCGGGTTGGCTGGACCCAGTACTTC.

The chain joins TRBV24-1 to TRBJ2-3, with D hard to call. From germline, CDR1 is KGHDR and CDR2 SFDVKD. V was clipped by 3 bases and J by 4 bases, with 13 bases between them. This CDR3 has 15 residues. The CDR3 protein is CATSDTLDPADTQYF. The CDR3 region has the DNA TGTGCCACCAGTGATACGCTCGATCCAGCAGATACGCAGTATTTT.

The chain has TRBV4-3 and TRBJ2-2; 9 bases are shared with TRBD1. Germline CDR1 is LGHNA and CDR2 is YSLEER. The CDR3 covers 15 residues. V lost 8 bases to trimming and J lost 7 bases; unmatched junction nucleotides: 11. The CDR3 nucleotides read TGCGCCAGCGCCACCTCACAGGGGGCAAGCGGGGAGCTGTTTTTT. It codes for CASATSQGASGELFF.

V and J are TRBV29-1 and TRBJ2-6; maybe TRBD2 (5 bases). Between the trimmed V and J ends, which lost 4 bases and 0 bases, there was a span of 16 bases. The CDR3 spans 17 residues. Germline CDR1 reads SQVTM; CDR2 reads ANQGSEA. The CDR3 loop is CSVVGRGSGSGANVLTF. DNA for the CDR3: TGCAGCGTTGTAGGCCGGGGTTCAGGCTCTGGGGCCAACGTCCTGACTTTC.

This chain's CDR3 is CASSSGGTGELFF. CDR3 sequence (DNA): TGTGCCAGCAGCTCCGGGGGCACCGGGGAGCTGTTTTTT. This chain connects TRBV7-9 to TRBJ2-2, with a possible D match to TRBD2 (6 bases). Germline loops: CDR1 SEHNR, CDR2 FQNEAQ (reference sequence). Trimming removed 4 bases at V and 4 bases at J, with 7 bases between. The CDR3 totals 13 residues.

The table lists this clone with a few counts. The rearrangement joins TRBV5-6 to TRBJ2-3, with TRBD2 as a possible D gene (5 bases). CDR1 and CDR2 (germline): SGHDT, YYEEEE. The CDR3 contains 15 residues. Between the trimmed V and J ends, which lost 4 bases and 0 bases, there was a span of 12 bases. This chain's CDR3 is CASSRRWTSTDTQYF. CDR3 bases: TGTGCCAGCAGCCGTCGGTGGACTAGCACAGATACGCAGTATTTT.

The chain joins TRBV5-1 to TRBJ1-3; a weak D match, TRBD1 (6 bases). CDR1 is SGHRS and CDR2 is YFSETQ in the germline V gene. Between the trimmed V and J ends, which lost 0 bases and 0 bases, there was a span of 13 bases. The CDR3 has 17 amino acids. CDR3 sequence (DNA): TGCGCCAGCAGCTTGGCCCAACAGGGCCTCTCTGGAAACACCATATATTTT. This gives the protein CASSLAQQGLSGNTIYF.

This chain joins TRBV28 and TRBJ2-3; TRBD2 matches 9 bases. The CDR3 has 14 residues. Trimming at V came to 6 bases and at J to 7 bases, leaving 8 bases not matched to a gene. The germline CDR1 and CDR2 sequences are MDHEN and SYDVKM. The CDR3 reads CASSAGGSEHTQYF. CDR3 coding DNA: TGTGCCAGCAGCGCGGGGGGGAGCGAGCATACGCAGTATTTT. Full variable domain (missing parts from reference TRBV28 and TRBJ2-3): DVKVTQSSRYLVKRTGEKVFLECVQDMDHENMFWYRQDPGLGLRLIYFSYDVKMKEKGDIPEGYSVSREKKERFSLILESASTNQTSMYLCASSAGGSEHTQYFGPGTRLTVL.

The V and J genes are TRBV2 and TRBJ2-1, with 7 positions matching TRBD2. The germline V gene encodes CDR1 SNHLY and CDR2 FYNNEI. Germline trimming cut 4 bases from V and 7 bases from J; bases unmatched to any gene: 10. This CDR3 is 15 amino acids long. The CDR3 DNA reads as TGTGCCAGCAGTGTCGGAAGCGGGATAATGAATGAGCAGTTCTTC. This translates into CASSVGSGIMNEQFF.

The gene calls are TRBV19 and TRBJ2-7, with TRBD1 identical over 10 bases. CDR1 and CDR2 from the germline V gene are LNHDA and SQIVND (reference sequence). The J segment lost 3 bases and the V segment lost 5 bases, leaving 7 bases of the junction unmatched. The CDR3 runs to 15 residues. As DNA, the CDR3 is TGTGCCAGTAGTCCGGGACAGGGGATAAACTACGAGCAGTACTTC. Its translation is CASSPGQGINYEQYF.

The rearrangement links TRBV5-1 to TRBJ2-5; 9 positions agree with TRBD1. This CDR3 has 16 residues. V dropped 3 bases and J dropped 5; count of bases not matched to a gene: 11. The germline CDR1 and CDR2 sequences are SGHRS and YFSETQ. The CDR3: CASSWALQGARETQYF. The CDR3 DNA reads as TGCGCCAGCAGCTGGGCCCTACAGGGGGCGCGGGAGACCCAGTACTTC.

The chain employs TRBV15 and TRBJ2-5, with D uncertain. V was shortened by 1 base and J by 5 bases, with 8 bases between the two germline ends. Germline V gives CDR1 LNHNV, CDR2 YYDKDF (reference sequence). The CDR3 runs to 13 residues. For the CDR3, the DNA is TGTGCCACCAGCAGAGGCCTATTTGAGACCCAGTACTTC. Translating gives CATSRGLFETQYF. Filled out from reference TRBV15 and TRBJ2-5, the complete variable domain reads DAMVIQNPRYQVTQFGKPVTLSCSQTLNHNVMYWYQQKSSQAPKLLFHYYDKDFNNEADTPDNFQSRRPNTSFCFLDIRSPGLGDTAMYLCATSRGLFETQYFGPGTRLLVL.